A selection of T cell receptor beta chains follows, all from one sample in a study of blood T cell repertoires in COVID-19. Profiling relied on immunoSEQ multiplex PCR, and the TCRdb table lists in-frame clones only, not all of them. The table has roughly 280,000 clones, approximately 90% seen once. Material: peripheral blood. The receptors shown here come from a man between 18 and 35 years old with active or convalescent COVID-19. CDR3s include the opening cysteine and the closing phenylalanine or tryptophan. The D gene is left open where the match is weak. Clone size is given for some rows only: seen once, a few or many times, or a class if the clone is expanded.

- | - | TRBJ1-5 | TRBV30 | TGTGCCTGGAGGGGGGCGGGTAATCAGCCCCAGCATTTT | CAWRGAGNQPQHF
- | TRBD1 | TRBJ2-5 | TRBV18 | TGTGCCAGCTCACCAAACCCCGCAGGGGGCGTAATGAAGACCCAGTACTTC | CASSPNPAGGVMKTQYF
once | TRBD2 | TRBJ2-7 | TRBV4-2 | TGTGCCAGCAGCCAAGATCCTGGTAGCGGGACATCCGAGGCGGACGAGCAGTACTTC | CASSQDPGSGTSEADEQYF
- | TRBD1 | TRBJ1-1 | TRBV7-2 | TGTGCCAGCGGTGGGGCGGACAGGGGGCAAACTTTCTTT | CASGGADRGQTFF
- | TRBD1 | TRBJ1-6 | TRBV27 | TGTGCCAGCAGTAGGGACAGGGCAAATTCACCCCTCCACTTT | CASSRDRANSPLHF
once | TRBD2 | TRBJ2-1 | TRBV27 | TGTGCCAGCAGTTTATCGCCTAGCGGGAAGTACAATGAGCAGTTCTTC | CASSLSPSGKYNEQFF
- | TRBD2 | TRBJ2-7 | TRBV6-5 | TGTGCCAGCAGCCGGGGGGTCTCCTACGAGCAGTACTTC | CASSRGVSYEQYF
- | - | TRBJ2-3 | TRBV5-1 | TGCGCCAGCAGCTTAGAAAGAGGTACGCAGTATTTT | CASSLERGTQYF
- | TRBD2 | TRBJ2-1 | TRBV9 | TGTGCCAGCAGCGGGAGAGGGGAGGGGTCTAGGAATGAGCAGTTCTTC | CASSGRGEGSRNEQFF
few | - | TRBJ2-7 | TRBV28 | TGTGCCAGCAGTCGGTCTTCCACCTACGAGCAGTACTTC | CASSRSSTYEQYF
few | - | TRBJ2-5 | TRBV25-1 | TGTGCCAGCAGTCTAGGTTCGGAGACCCAGTACTTC | CASSLGSETQYF
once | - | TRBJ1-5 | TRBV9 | TGTGCCAGCAGCGTAGGGGCAGCCAGCAATCAGCCCCAGCATTTT | CASSVGAASNQPQHF
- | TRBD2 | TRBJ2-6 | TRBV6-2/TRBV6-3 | TGTGCCAGCAGTGCCGCCGCGGGAGGAGGTGGGGCCAACGTCCTGACTTTC | CASSAAAGGGGANVLTF
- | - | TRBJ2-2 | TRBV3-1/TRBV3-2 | TGTGCCAGCCCCCAAAGGGGATTGGGGAAAGCGTCTAACACCGGGGAGCTGTTTTTT | CASPQRGLGKASNTGELFF
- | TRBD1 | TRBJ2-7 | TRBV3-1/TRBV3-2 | TGTGCCAGCAGCCCGACAGGGGGGCTCTACGAGCAGTACTTC | CASSPTGGLYEQYF
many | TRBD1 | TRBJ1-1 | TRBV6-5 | TGTGCCAGCAGCCCGGGACAGTACACTGAAGCTTTCTTT | CASSPGQYTEAFF
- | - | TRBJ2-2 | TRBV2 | TGTGCCACCAACGTACGGGGCACCGGGGAGCTGTTTTTT | CATNVRGTGELFF
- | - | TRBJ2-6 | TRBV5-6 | TGTGCCAGCAGCTTCGGGGTGCCCACTGGGGCCAACGTCCTGACTTTC | CASSFGVPTGANVLTF
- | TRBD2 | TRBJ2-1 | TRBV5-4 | TGTGCCAGCAACGGACTAGCGGGATTTGGGGAGCAGTTCTTC | CASNGLAGFGEQFF
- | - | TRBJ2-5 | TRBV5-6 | TGTGCCAGCAGCCTTCGCGGGGATGGGACCCAGTACTTC | CASSLRGDGTQYF
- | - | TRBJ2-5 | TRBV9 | TGTGCCAGCAGCGAGCGGGAGACCCAGTACTTC | CASSERETQYF
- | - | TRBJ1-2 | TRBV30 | TGTGCCTGGAGTGTTTTACAGGCGAGTGCCGGCACCTTC | CAWSVLQASAGTF
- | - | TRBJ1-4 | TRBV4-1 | TGCGCCAGCAGCCAAGAGGGACGGGGCTCGCGGGGAACTAATGAAAAACTGTTTTTT | CASSQEGRGSRGTNEKLFF